Detailed here is one TCR beta chain. The antigen remains unidentified. This record belongs to a study of cytomegalovirus exposure and HLA in healthy donors. Overall study findings and caveats: Altogether, some 170 TCR beta chains were recorded as cytomegalovirus-associated.

The study ran its PCR with 60 Vbeta and 13 Jbeta primers. Only in-frame clones appear in the TCRdb table, and some are missing; sequencing was by immunoSEQ multiplex PCR. Of over 85,000 clones listed, approximately 83% are singletons. V dropped 0 bases and J dropped 4; count of bases not matched to a gene: 6. Germline V gene sequence: CDR1 SGHKS, CDR2 YYEKEE (reference sequence). The CDR3 runs to 15 residues. The sample comprised PBMCs. The receptor comes from a female donor in good health and CMV-seropositive. The chain employs TRBV5-5 and TRBJ2-7; TRBD2 aligns across 8 bases. CDR3 bases: TGTGCCAGCAGCTTGGACCGGGGGGGCAGGTACGAGCAGTACTTC. As protein: CASSLDRGGRYEQYF.